These 30 T cell receptor beta chains originate from one sample sequenced in a study of blood T cell repertoires in COVID-19. TCRdb's table, derived via immunoSEQ multiplex PCR, lists solely in-frame clones and lacks some. The repertoire holds 250,000 to 300,000 clones, with approximately 91% as singletons. The sequenced material came from PBMCs or T cells enriched from blood (not recorded which). These receptors came from a middle-aged woman who had recovered from COVID-19.

V is TRBV18 and J is TRBJ1-5, with 8 bases identical to TRBD1. J gave up 7 bases and V 1 base, and 9 bases lay outside the gene matches. The CDR3 sequence is 16 residues long. Germline CDR1 reads KGHSH; CDR2 reads LQKENI. The CDR3 sequence is CASSPQNGRGRQPQHF. The CDR3 DNA is TGTGCCAGCTCACCACAGAATGGCAGGGGGCGGCAGCCCCAGCATTTT.

V is TRBV19 and J is TRBJ2-5; 11 positions match TRBD2. V shed 4 bases, J shed 3 bases, and the junction held 4 bases outside the gene matches. CDR3 length: 15 residues. In germline, CDR1 is LNHDA, CDR2 SQIVND (reference sequence). CDR3 residues: CASSRVLAGEETQYF. Here the CDR3 DNA reads TGTGCCAGTAGTAGGGTACTAGCGGGAGAAGAGACCCAGTACTTC.

V usage is TRBV5-1 and J usage is TRBJ2-5; 10 bases are shared with TRBD2. The CDR3 sequence is 14 residues long. Looked up from germline, CDR1 is SGHRS and CDR2 is YFSETQ. Germline trimming cut 0 bases from V and 4 bases from J; bases unmatched to any gene: 0. This CDR3 reads CASSLASGGETQYF. In nucleotides, the CDR3 is TGCGCCAGCAGCTTGGCTAGCGGGGGAGAGACCCAGTACTTC.

In its sample, this clone was seen once. CDR3 coding DNA: TGTGCCAGCAGCGCCGACAGGGGAGCTGGAAACACCATATATTTT. Translating it yields CASSADRGAGNTIYF. This chain joins TRBV7-2 and TRBJ1-3; TRBD1 matches at 8 bases. V was clipped by 5 bases and J by 2 bases; unmatched bases: 5. CDR1 and CDR2 (germline): SGHTA, FQGNSA. The CDR3 has 15 amino acids.

This clone was found once. This chain uses TRBV5-1 with TRBJ2-3; 7 bases match TRBD2. CDR3 size: 16 residues. V was clipped by 1 base and J by 2 bases; unmatched bases: 7. The germline V gene encodes CDR1 SGHRS and CDR2 YFSETQ. The CDR3 loop is CASSLWGGRATDTQYF. CDR3 DNA sequence: TGCGCCAGCAGCTTGTGGGGGGGAAGGGCCACAGATACGCAGTATTTT.

Concerning this clone: At one end the junction does not follow the germline gene, possibly because of a read error. V usage is TRBV4-2 and J usage is TRBJ1-2; 10 bases are a match to TRBD1. The CDR3 runs to 17 residues. In germline, CDR1 is LGHNA, CDR2 YNFKEQ. The CDR3 region has the DNA TGTGCCAGCACCCAAAGGCTGGACAGGGGGTATCTAGGAGGCTACACCTTC. Residues: CASTQRLDRGYLGGYTF.

The V call is TRBV9, the J call TRBJ2-5, with TRBD1 matching over 9 bases. This CDR3 has 16 residues. V dropped 0 bases and J dropped 5; count of bases not matched to a gene: 8. Germline CDR1 reads SGDLS; CDR2 reads YYNGEE. The CDR3 sequence is CASSVEGQGGLETQYF. The CDR3 nucleotides are TGTGCCAGCAGCGTAGAGGGACAGGGAGGGTTGGAGACCCAGTACTTC. The complete variable domain, with remaining parts taken from reference TRBV9 and TRBJ2-5, reads DSGVTQTPKHLITATGQRVTLRCSPRSGDLSVYWYQQSLDQGLQFLIQYYNGEERAKGNILERFSAQQFPDLHSELNLSSLELGDSALYFCASSVEGQGGLETQYFGPGTRLLVL.

The chain recombines TRBV19 with TRBJ2-3, with TRBD1 matching over 7 bases. Per germline, CDR1 LNHDA and CDR2 SQIVND (reference sequence). Germline trimming cut 3 bases from V and 2 bases from J; bases unmatched to any gene: 8. There are 16 residues in the CDR3. The CDR3 DNA reads TGTGCCAGTAGTATTGGGACAGATTATCACACAGATACGCAGTATTTT. Its protein is CASSIGTDYHTDTQYF.

The CDR3 nucleotides read TGTGCCAGCAGCCCTCGACTAGCGGGAGCTCGGAATGAGCAGTTCTTC. This codes for CASSPRLAGARNEQFF. J is TRBJ2-1 and V is TRBV5-6; 12 nucleotides agree with TRBD2. In germline, CDR1 is SGHDT, CDR2 YYEEEE. The CDR3 has 16 amino acids. The J segment lost 7 bases and the V segment lost 4 bases, leaving 9 bases of the junction unmatched.

This chain's CDR3 is CASSGDSVYGYTF. DNA of the CDR3: TGTGCCAGCAGCGGAGACAGTGTCTATGGCTACACCTTC. V gene TRBV7-2 combines with J gene TRBJ1-2; D perhaps matches TRBD1 (5 bases). V lost 5 bases to trimming and J lost 4 bases, with 11 bases between them. CDR3 length: 13 amino acids. In germline, CDR1 is SGHTA, CDR2 FQGNSA.

The rearrangement uses TRBV11-2 and TRBJ1-1; TRBD1 agrees at 9 bases. The CDR3 is made up of 15 amino acids. The ends lost 4 bases at V and 5 bases at J; junction bases unmatched: 8. Germline CDR1 reads SGHAT; CDR2 reads FQNNGV. CDR3 loop: CASSSRQGVATEAFF. The CDR3 DNA reads TGTGCCAGCAGCTCTCGACAGGGGGTCGCGACTGAAGCTTTCTTT.

V usage is TRBV19 and J usage is TRBJ2-1, with 11 bases identical to TRBD2. Germline CDR1 and CDR2: LNHDA and SQIVND (reference sequence). The V segment lost 2 bases and the J segment 0 bases; nucleotides outside the gene matches: 3. This CDR3 is built from 17 residues. The CDR3 DNA reads TGTGCCAGTAGTATAATTAGCGGGAGGGCCTCCTACAATGAGCAGTTCTTC. As protein: CASSIISGRASYNEQFF.

This chain uses TRBV11-2 with TRBJ1-1; 7 nucleotides match TRBD1. The germline gives CDR1 SGHAT, CDR2 FQNNGV. This CDR3 region has 17 residues. J gave up 11 bases and V 4 bases, and 22 bases lay outside the gene matches. DNA for the CDR3: TGTGCCAGCAGCTCCGAAAGGCGAGGGGGCAGCTCGGATAGGGCTTTCTTT. Its translation is CASSSERRGGSSDRAFF.

The CDR3 DNA reads TGTGCCATCAGTGAGCGGTCAGGCACCGGGGAGCTGTTTTTT. Amino acids: CAISERSGTGELFF. The chain links TRBV10-3 to TRBJ2-2; D is ambiguous. Germline CDR1 and CDR2: ENHRY and SYGVKD. V gave up 2 bases and J gave up 4 bases, with 8 bases separating them. The CDR3 is 14 amino acids.

This clone appeared once. The chain links TRBV3-1 (or the pseudogene TRBV3-2) to TRBJ2-1; 13 nucleotides agree with TRBD2. Germline V lookup: CDR1 LGHDT, CDR2 YNNKEL (reference sequence). Trimming removed 1 base from V and 5 bases from J; junction bases left unmatched: 5. This CDR3 has 17 amino acids. The CDR3 DNA follows: TGTGCCAGCAGCCAAGCCGGACTAGCGGGGGTAGACAATGAGCAGTTCTTC. Its protein is CASSQAGLAGVDNEQFF.

The chain carries TRBV6-2 or TRBV6-3 and TRBJ1-2, with D possibly matching TRBD1 (6 bases). This CDR3 spans 16 amino acids. Trimming pared 6 bases from V and 5 bases from J, leaving 22 bases between. Germline CDR1 MNHEY, CDR2 SVGEGT. CDR3 loop: CASSQDRNRAHYGYTF. CDR3 DNA sequence: TGTGCCAGCAGCCAAGATCGGAACAGGGCCCATTATGGCTACACCTTC.

The chain combines TRBV19 with TRBJ2-7, with a tentative D call TRBD1 (5 bases). V dropped 5 bases and J dropped 0 bases, with 5 bases sitting between them. Germline V gene data show CDR1 as LNHDA and CDR2 as SQIVND (reference sequence). The CDR3 sequence is 12 residues long. CDR3 DNA sequence: TGTGCCAGTAGTGACAGCTCCTACGAGCAGTACTTC. It translates to CASSDSSYEQYF.

The CDR3 region has the DNA TGTGCCAGCAGCGTAGGGCCTAGCGGCGCGAACACCGGGGAGCTGTTTTTT. Its protein product is CASSVGPSGANTGELFF. The chain recombines TRBV9 with TRBJ2-2; 7 bases agree with TRBD2. Losses at the gene ends were 0 bases for V and 0 bases for J; bases not matched to a gene: 5. Germline V CDR1 and CDR2: SGDLS, YYNGEE. There are 17 residues in the CDR3.

The chain employs TRBV7-9 and TRBJ2-1; D might be TRBD1 (6 bases). V shed 7 bases and J shed 4 bases, with 32 bases lying between them. Germline V gene sequence: CDR1 SEHNR, CDR2 FQNEAQ (reference sequence). The CDR3 is 20 residues long. In DNA form, the CDR3 reads TGTGCCAGCACCACCCGCAGACCGGGACAAAGTCTTAAAGGGTACAATGAGCAGTTCTTC. Translating gives CASTTRRPGQSLKGYNEQFF. Using reference TRBV7-9 and TRBJ2-1 for the parts outside the CDR3, the full variable domain is DTGVSQNPRHKITKRGQNVTFRCDPISEHNRLYWYRQTLGQGPEFLTYFQNEAQLEKSRLLSDRFSAERPKGSFSTLEIQRTEQGDSAMYLCASTTRRPGQSLKGYNEQFFGPGTRLTVL.

This clone has a single count. The chain links TRBV7-2 to TRBJ1-6; D unclear. This CDR3 region has 12 residues. CDR1 is SGHTA and CDR2 is FQGNSA in the germline V gene. V shed 4 bases and J shed 7 bases, with 5 bases lying between them. The CDR3 spells CASSSRNSPLHF. CDR3 DNA sequence: TGTGCCAGCAGCTCGAGGAATTCACCCCTCCACTTT.

The J gene is TRBJ2-2, the V gene TRBV7-2; D is possibly TRBD2 (6 bases). The germline V gene has CDR1 SGHTA and CDR2 FQGNSA. The CDR3 sequence is 16 residues long. V shed 2 bases and J shed 1 base, with 11 bases lying between them. CDR3 coding DNA: TGTGCCAGCAGCTTACTGGGAGCGGGGAACACCGGGGAGCTGTTTTTT. Protein: CASSLLGAGNTGELFF.

The chain joins TRBV5-1 to TRBJ2-3; D might be TRBD2 (6 bases). The CDR3 is made up of 15 amino acids. V was pared by 3 bases and J by 0 bases, with 11 bases between. In germline, CDR1 is SGHRS, CDR2 YFSETQ. The CDR3 here is CASSSSGTSTDTQYF. The CDR3 DNA is TGCGCCAGCAGCTCCTCCGGGACTAGCACAGATACGCAGTATTTT.

The chain combines TRBV3-1 (or the pseudogene TRBV3-2) with TRBJ2-3; perhaps TRBD2 as D (6 bases). The CDR3 is 15 residues long. V shed 4 bases and J shed 0 bases, with 11 bases lying between them. The V gene's germline CDR1 is LGHDT and CDR2 YNNKEL (reference sequence). The CDR3 nucleotides are TGTGCCAGCAGCCCGGGAGAGAGTAGCACAGATACGCAGTATTTT. It specifies CASSPGESSTDTQYF.

The chain carries TRBV3-1 (or the pseudogene TRBV3-2) and TRBJ1-4, with 10 bases fitting TRBD1. CDR3 length: 15 amino acids. Per the germline V gene, CDR1 is LGHDT and CDR2 is YNNKEL (reference sequence). Trimming cost V 2 bases and J 8 bases; bases outside gene matches: 5. CDR3 residues: CASSQPGQGLEKLFF. Written as DNA, the CDR3 is TGTGCCAGCAGCCAACCGGGACAGGGGTTGGAAAAACTGTTTTTT.

As to this clone: A read error may account for a junction end that differs from germline. The V gene is TRBV2, the J gene TRBJ2-7; 8 bases are a match to TRBD1. Germline lookup yields CDR1 SNHLY and CDR2 FYNNEI. This CDR3 is built from 12 residues. The CDR3 region has the DNA TGTGCCGGCAGGGACAGGAGCTACGAGCAGTACTTC. Its translation: CAGRDRSYEQYF.

The rearrangement links TRBV28 to TRBJ2-7; 10 bases fit TRBD1. CDR3 size: 14 residues. J lost 6 bases, V lost 5 bases, and 7 bases had no gene match. CDR1 and CDR2 from the germline V gene are MDHEN and SYDVKM. The CDR3 reads CASSPPTGGGEQYF. In DNA form, the CDR3 reads TGTGCCAGCAGTCCTCCGACAGGGGGCGGCGAGCAGTACTTC.

This clone appeared a single time. V and J are TRBV11-2 and TRBJ2-5, with D possibly TRBD1 on 5 matching bases. Trimming removed 4 bases from V and 5 bases from J, with 14 bases in between. Germline V gene sequence: CDR1 SGHAT, CDR2 FQNNGV. The length of the CDR3 is 14 residues. CDR3 bases: TGTGCCAGCAGCTCCAGGGCCCGTATGGAGACCCAGTACTTC. This translates into CASSSRARMETQYF.

The V gene is TRBV2, the J gene TRBJ1-2; 10 bases match TRBD1. Germline lookup yields CDR1 SNHLY and CDR2 FYNNEI. The J segment lost 7 bases and the V segment lost 6 bases, leaving 8 bases of the junction unmatched. CDR3 length: 14 amino acids. The CDR3 DNA sequence: TGTGCCAGCAGCAAGGGACAGGGGTACTTTGGCTACACCTTC. Translating it yields CASSKGQGYFGYTF.

This chain joins TRBV19 and TRBJ1-4; TRBD1 is a possible D gene (6 bases). Germline assignment: CDR1 LNHDA and CDR2 SQIVND (reference sequence). Deletions cut 8 bases from V and 7 bases from J, with 17 bases between. The CDR3 contains 14 residues. The CDR3 DNA is TGTGCCAGTGCCCCGGGACATTATGGTGAAAAACTGTTTTTT. This gives the protein CASAPGHYGEKLFF.

The chain combines TRBV5-1 with TRBJ2-3; D remains ambiguous. Germline CDR1 SGHRS, CDR2 YFSETQ. The germline V and J ends were trimmed by 1 base and 4 bases, with 4 bases remaining between them. CDR3 size: 12 residues. Here the CDR3 reads CASSLFADTQYF. In DNA form, the CDR3 reads TGCGCCAGCAGCTTGTTCGCAGATACGCAGTATTTT.